Following are 5 T cell receptor beta chains from one sample sequenced in a study of shared clonotypes between healthy human individuals. Libraries were prepared by immunoSEQ multiplex PCR; TCRdb keeps only in-frame clonotypes and omits some of them. The sample yields around 550,000 clones, roughly 95% seen once. The source material was naive CD4+ T cells sorted from blood. Described subset: CD45RA+ positively selected. The receptors stem from a woman aged 25 to 39 in good health.

The chain joins TRBV28 to TRBJ1-2; D may be TRBD1 (6 bases). Germline CDR1 and CDR2: MDHEN and SYDVKM. The CDR3 has 13 residues. Trimming stripped 2 bases from V and 7 bases from J, with 11 bases between. The CDR3 coding sequence is TGTGCCAGCAGTTTAATCGGGGGGCCTGGCTACACCTTC. It is translated as CASSLIGGPGYTF.

Written as DNA, the CDR3 is TGCGCCAGCAGTTCCAATTACAATGAGCAGTTCTTC. Protein product: CASSSNYNEQFF. The rearrangement uses TRBV5-1 and TRBJ2-1; D is uncertain. Germline CDR1 and CDR2: SGHRS and YFSETQ. Trimming cost V 5 bases and J 4 bases, with 7 bases left between them. This CDR3 is 12 amino acids long.

CDR3 loop: CASSTGGVNEKLFF. The CDR3 nucleotides are TGCGCCAGTTCGACAGGGGGAGTGAATGAAAAACTGTTTTTT. V is TRBV10-1 and J is TRBJ1-4; 9 positions match TRBD1. The V gene end was trimmed by 9 bases and the J gene end by 5 bases; junction bases not matched to a gene: 7. Looked up from germline, CDR1 is WNHNN and CDR2 is SYGVQD (reference sequence). The CDR3 runs 14 residues.

CDR3 in amino acids: CASSPPAPRGTQYF. For the CDR3, the DNA is TGTGCCAGCAGCCCCCCGGCGCCCCGGGGTACGCAGTATTTT. This chain joins TRBV21-1 and TRBJ2-3; TRBD2, the table's D call, lacks a check against the DNA. TRBV21-1 corresponds to a pseudogene. This CDR3 region has 14 residues.

V usage is TRBV6-1 and J usage is TRBJ2-5, with TRBD1 identical over 7 bases. After removal of 7 bases from V and 5 bases from J, the junction contained 10 bases not matched to a gene. The length of the CDR3 is 14 residues. Germline lookup yields CDR1 MNHNS and CDR2 SASEGT. CDR3 sequence: CASTRDSGQETQYF. The CDR3 nucleotides are TGTGCCAGCACTCGGGACAGTGGGCAGGAGACCCAGTACTTC.